This T cell receptor (beta chain) came from a study of T cell responses to AZD1222 COVID-19 vaccine. Study results and caveats: Most donors were white British, females outnumbered males, and clonal diversity was possibly underestimated. Repertoire samples came only from after the peak T cell response.

This CDR3 has 13 residues. Trimming left V 2 bases short and J 7 bases short, with 9 bases between. The germline V gene encodes CDR1 MNHEY and CDR2 SVGEGT. Produced via immunoSEQ multiplex PCR; TCRdb's table is partial and in-frame only. The data hold 130,000 to 150,000 clones, with around 93% observed a single time. This clone was observed once. Its antigen is currently unknown. The J gene is TRBJ1-5, the V gene TRBV6-2 or TRBV6-3, with D unclear. The source material was peripheral blood, sampled on day 0 of AZD1222 vaccination. The receptor was isolated from an adult in good health. The CDR3 loop reads CASSYDGSQPQHF. DNA of the CDR3: TGTGCCAGCAGTTACGACGGGTCCCAGCCCCAGCATTTT.